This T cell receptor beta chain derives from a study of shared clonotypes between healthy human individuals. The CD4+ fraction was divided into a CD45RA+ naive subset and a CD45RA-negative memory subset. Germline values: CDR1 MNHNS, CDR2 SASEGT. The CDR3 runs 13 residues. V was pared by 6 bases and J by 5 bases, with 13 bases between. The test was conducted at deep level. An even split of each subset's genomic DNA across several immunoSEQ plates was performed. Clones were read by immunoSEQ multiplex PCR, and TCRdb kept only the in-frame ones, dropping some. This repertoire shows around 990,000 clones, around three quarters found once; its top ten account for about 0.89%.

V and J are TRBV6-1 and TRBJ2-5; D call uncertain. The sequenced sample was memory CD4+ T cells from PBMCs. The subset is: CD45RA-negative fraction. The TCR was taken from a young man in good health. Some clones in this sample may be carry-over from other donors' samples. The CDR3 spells CASREFVGETQYF. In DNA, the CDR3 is TGTGCCAGCAGAGAGTTCGTAGGGGAGACCCAGTACTTC.